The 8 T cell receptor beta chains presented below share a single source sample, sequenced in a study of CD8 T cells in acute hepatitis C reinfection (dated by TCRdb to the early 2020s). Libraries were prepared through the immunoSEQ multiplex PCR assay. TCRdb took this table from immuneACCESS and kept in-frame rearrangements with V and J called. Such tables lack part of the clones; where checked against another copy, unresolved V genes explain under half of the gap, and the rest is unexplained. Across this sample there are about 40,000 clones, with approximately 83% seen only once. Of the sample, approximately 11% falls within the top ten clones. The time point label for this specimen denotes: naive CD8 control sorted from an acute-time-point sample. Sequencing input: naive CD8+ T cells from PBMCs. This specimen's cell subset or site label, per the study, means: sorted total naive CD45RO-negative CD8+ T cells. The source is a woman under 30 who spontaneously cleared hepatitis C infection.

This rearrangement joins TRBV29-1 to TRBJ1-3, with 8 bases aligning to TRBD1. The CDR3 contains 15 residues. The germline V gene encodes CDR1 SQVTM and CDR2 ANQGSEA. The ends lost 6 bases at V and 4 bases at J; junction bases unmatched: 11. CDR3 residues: CSVLTGDFLGNTIYF. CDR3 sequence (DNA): TGCAGCGTCTTGACAGGGGACTTTCTGGGAAACACCATATATTTT.

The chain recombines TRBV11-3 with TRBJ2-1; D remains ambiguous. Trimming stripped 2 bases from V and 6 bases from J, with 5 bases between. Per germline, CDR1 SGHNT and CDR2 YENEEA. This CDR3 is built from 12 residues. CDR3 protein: CASSLLGNEQFF. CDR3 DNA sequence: TGTGCCAGCAGCTTACTTGGCAATGAGCAGTTCTTC.

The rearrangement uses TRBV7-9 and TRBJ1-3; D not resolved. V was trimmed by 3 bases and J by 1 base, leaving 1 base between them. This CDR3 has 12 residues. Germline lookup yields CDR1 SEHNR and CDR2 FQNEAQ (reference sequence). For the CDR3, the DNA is TGTGCCAGCAGCTTTTCTGGAAACACCATATATTTT. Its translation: CASSFSGNTIYF. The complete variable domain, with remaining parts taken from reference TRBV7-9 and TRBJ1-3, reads DTGVSQNPRHKITKRGQNVTFRCDPISEHNRLYWYRQTLGQGPEFLTYFQNEAQLEKSRLLSDRFSAERPKGSFSTLEIQRTEQGDSAMYLCASSFSGNTIYFGEGSWLTVV.

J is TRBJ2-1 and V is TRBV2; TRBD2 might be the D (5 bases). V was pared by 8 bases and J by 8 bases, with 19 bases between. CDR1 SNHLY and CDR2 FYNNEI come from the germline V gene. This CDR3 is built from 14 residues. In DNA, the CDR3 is TGTGCCAGCCGAGAGGAGAGCGGTACCGATGAGCAGTTCTTC. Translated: CASREESGTDEQFF.

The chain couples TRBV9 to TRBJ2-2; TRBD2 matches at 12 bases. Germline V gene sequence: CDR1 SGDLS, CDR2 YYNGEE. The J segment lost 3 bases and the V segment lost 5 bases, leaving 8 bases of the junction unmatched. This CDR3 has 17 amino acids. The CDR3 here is CASSRTSGRSDTGELFF. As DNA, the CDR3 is TGTGCCAGCAGTCGAACTAGCGGGAGGTCCGACACCGGGGAGCTGTTTTTT.

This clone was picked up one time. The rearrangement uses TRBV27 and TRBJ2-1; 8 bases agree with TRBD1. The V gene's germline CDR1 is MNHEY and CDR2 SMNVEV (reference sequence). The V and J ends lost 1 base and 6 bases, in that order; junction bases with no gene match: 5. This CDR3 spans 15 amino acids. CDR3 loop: CASSLWGQVTNEQFF. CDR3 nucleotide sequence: TGTGCCAGCAGTTTATGGGGACAGGTTACCAATGAGCAGTTCTTC.

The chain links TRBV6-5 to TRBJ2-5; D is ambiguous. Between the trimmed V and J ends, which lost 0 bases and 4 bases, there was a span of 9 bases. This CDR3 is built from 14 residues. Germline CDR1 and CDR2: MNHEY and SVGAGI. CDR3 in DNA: TGTGCCAGCAGTTACTCTGTCCAAGGAGAGACCCAGTACTTC. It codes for CASSYSVQGETQYF.

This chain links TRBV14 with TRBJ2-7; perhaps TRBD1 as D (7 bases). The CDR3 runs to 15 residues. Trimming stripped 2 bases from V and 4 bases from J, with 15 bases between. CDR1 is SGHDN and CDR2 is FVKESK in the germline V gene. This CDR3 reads CASSQIGQGGYEQYF. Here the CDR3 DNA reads TGTGCCAGCAGCCAAATTGGTCAGGGGGGATACGAGCAGTACTTC.